This T cell receptor (beta chain) originates from a study of metastatic and nonmetastatic thyroid tumors. Study-level background: Samples came from malignant and benign thyroid patients, and repertoires were compared across blood and tumor or nodule tissue.

Regarding the study as a whole: Malignant tumors reportedly showed significantly higher TCR beta diversity than benign nodules in both blood and tumor.

In the case of this clone: Its antigen remains unidentified. The conserved phenylalanine or tryptophan normally closing the CDR3 is absent here, so this likely arose from a read error.

TCRdb reprocessed the PCR reads using MiXCR. The sample records approximately 30,000 clones, roughly 30% being singletons. Every patient was untreated before thyroid surgery. Germline V gene sequence: CDR1 LNHDA, CDR2 SQIVND (reference sequence). This CDR3 spans 13 amino acids. V lost 6 bases and J 5 bases, leaving 11 bases between the germline ends. J is TRBJ2-1 and V is TRBV19; TRBD2 is a possible D gene (5 bases). Input material: blood. This TCR derives from a female donor with papillary thyroid cancer or a benign thyroid nodule (not recorded which). Some clones in this sample may be carry-over from other donors' samples. This chain's CDR3 is CASRGNGDNEQFD. The CDR3, as DNA: TGTGCCAGTAGAGGGAACGGGGACAATGAGCAGTTCGAC.